Below are 28 T cell receptor beta chains sequenced from a single sample in a study of blood T cell repertoires in COVID-19. The method was immunoSEQ multiplex PCR; TCRdb's version includes in-frame clones alone and lacks a portion of them. The table shows more than 300,000 clones, with around 92% occurring only once. The specimen was peripheral blood. All receptors derive from a woman younger than 45 with COVID-19, enrolled during active disease.

The rearrangement links TRBV7-6 to TRBJ2-3, with 10 bases matching TRBD2. The CDR3 loop spans 16 amino acids. Trimming removed 4 bases from V and 3 bases from J; junction bases left unmatched: 7. Germline-derived CDR1 and CDR2 are SGHVS and FNYEAQ. This CDR3 is CASSSTLAGVTDTQYF. For the CDR3, the DNA is TGTGCCAGCAGCTCAACGCTAGCGGGGGTTACAGATACGCAGTATTTT.

This chain's CDR3 is CACRWNTEAFF. The CDR3 nucleotides read TGTGCCTGTCGTTGGAACACTGAAGCTTTCTTT. The V and J genes are TRBV30 and TRBJ1-1; no clear D gene. Germline loops: CDR1 GTSNPN, CDR2 SVGIG (reference sequence). The CDR3 runs to 11 residues. V was trimmed by 6 bases and J by 1 base, leaving 6 bases between them.

This chain links TRBV30 with TRBJ1-1; no reliable D call. Looked up from germline, CDR1 is GTSNPN and CDR2 is SVGIG (reference sequence). This CDR3 is built from 13 residues. Trimming removed 0 bases at V and 7 bases at J, with 12 bases between. This CDR3 is CAWSVEPGGEAFF. Written as DNA, the CDR3 is TGTGCCTGGAGTGTCGAGCCAGGAGGTGAAGCTTTCTTT.

This chain connects TRBV18 to TRBJ1-5; 7 positions match TRBD1. Trimming cost V 6 bases and J 6 bases; bases outside gene matches: 8. This CDR3 has 14 residues. Germline lookup yields CDR1 KGHSH and CDR2 LQKENI. This CDR3 reads CASSSTGFTQPQHF. For the CDR3, the DNA is TGTGCCAGCTCGTCGACAGGGTTCACTCAGCCCCAGCATTTT. Full variable domain (missing parts from reference TRBV18 and TRBJ1-5): NAGVMQNPRHLVRRRGQEARLRCSPMKGHSHVYWYRQLPEEGLKFMVYLQKENIIDESGMPKERFSAEFPKEGPSILRIQQVVRGDSAAYFCASSSTGFTQPQHFGDGTRLSIL.

The chain employs TRBV2 and TRBJ1-1, with a weak D call TRBD1 (6 bases). The CDR3 extends over 14 amino acids. Deletions cut 7 bases from V and 0 bases from J, with 12 bases between. CDR1 is SNHLY and CDR2 is FYNNEI in the germline V gene. In nucleotides, the CDR3 is TGTGCCAGCAAGAAGGACAGTATGAACACTGAAGCTTTCTTT. Amino acid sequence: CASKKDSMNTEAFF. Variable domain in full (rest from reference TRBV2 and TRBJ1-1): EPEVTQTPSHQVTQMGQEVILRCVPISNHLYFYWYRQILGQKVEFLVSFYNNEISEKSEIFDDQFSVERPDGSNFTLKIRSTKLEDSAMYFCASKKDSMNTEAFFGQGTRLTVV.

The chain uses TRBV28 and TRBJ1-1; D possibly corresponds to TRBD1 (6 bases). V lost 2 bases to trimming and J lost 1 base, with 11 bases between them. Germline-derived CDR1 and CDR2 are MDHEN and SYDVKM. The CDR3 covers 15 residues. In nucleotides, the CDR3 is TGTGCCAGCAGTTTAACAGGGTACAGGAACACTGAAGCTTTCTTT. Protein: CASSLTGYRNTEAFF.

The chain recombines TRBV5-1 with TRBJ2-2; 7 nucleotides match TRBD2. The junction had 16 bases not matched to a gene; V was cut back by 2 bases and J by 3 bases. This CDR3 is 19 amino acids long. CDR1 is SGHRS, CDR2 YFSETQ, per germline. In DNA, the CDR3 is TGCGCCAGCAGCTTACCAATAGGGGACTACCTAACCTACACCGGGGAGCTGTTTTTT. This sequence encodes CASSLPIGDYLTYTGELFF. Filled out from reference TRBV5-1 and TRBJ2-2, the complete variable domain reads KAGVTQTPRYLIKTRGQQVTLSCSPISGHRSVSWYQQTPGQGLQFLFEYFSETQRNKGNFPGRFSGRQFSNSRSEMNVSTLELGDSALYLCASSLPIGDYLTYTGELFFGEGSRLTVL.

The chain couples TRBV28 to TRBJ1-5, with unresolved D. The germline gives CDR1 MDHEN, CDR2 SYDVKM. CDR3 length: 14 residues. V gave up 6 bases and J gave up 6 bases, with 15 bases separating them. CDR3 region: CASSPRDSGQPQHF. Written as DNA, the CDR3 is TGTGCCAGCAGCCCCCGAGATTCAGGTCAGCCCCAGCATTTT.

The chain couples TRBV2 to TRBJ1-3; the D gene is possibly TRBD1 (6 bases). CDR1 and CDR2 from the germline V gene are SNHLY and FYNNEI. The CDR3 spans 14 residues. The V end was cut by 6 bases, the J end by 4 bases, with 13 bases between. The CDR3 region is CASSEQGPGNTIYF. CDR3 coding DNA: TGTGCCAGCAGCGAACAGGGTCCAGGAAACACCATATATTTT.

This chain links TRBV19 with TRBJ2-2; 7 bases fit TRBD1. The junction had 4 bases not matched to a gene; V was cut back by 3 bases and J by 6 bases. The CDR3 spans 14 residues. Germline V lookup: CDR1 LNHDA, CDR2 SQIVND (reference sequence). This CDR3 is CASSINRGSGELFF. The CDR3 DNA is TGTGCCAGTAGTATTAACAGGGGTTCCGGGGAGCTGTTTTTT. Drawing the rest from reference TRBV19 and TRBJ2-2, the complete variable domain is DGGITQSPKYLFRKEGQNVTLSCEQNLNHDAMYWYRQDPGQGLRLIYYSQIVNDFQKGDIAEGYSVSREKKESFPLTVTSAQKNPTAFYLCASSINRGSGELFFGEGSRLTVL.

The V call is TRBV27, the J call TRBJ2-2, with 14 positions matching TRBD2. V shed 3 bases and J 6 bases; nucleotides not matched to a gene: 0. This CDR3 is built from 15 residues. The germline gives CDR1 MNHEY, CDR2 SMNVEV (reference sequence). The CDR3 loop is CASSLTSGGAGELFF. The CDR3 region has the DNA TGTGCCAGCAGTTTGACTAGCGGGGGGGCCGGGGAGCTGTTTTTT.

The chain recombines TRBV30 with TRBJ2-7, with D perhaps matching TRBD2 (5 bases). Germline CDR1 GTSNPN, CDR2 SVGIG (reference sequence). CDR3 length equals 12 residues. The ends were cut back, 0 bases at V and 4 bases at J, with 7 bases in the middle. This CDR3 reads CAWSVPGYEQYF. In DNA form, the CDR3 reads TGTGCCTGGAGTGTACCGGGGTACGAGCAGTACTTC.

The rearrangement uses TRBV6-5 and TRBJ2-7; 7 positions match TRBD2. Trimming took 7 bases from V and 2 from J; bases not matched to a gene: 8. Germline values: CDR1 MNHEY, CDR2 SVGAGI. This CDR3 contains 14 residues. The CDR3 protein is CASKTVGRPYEQYF. CDR3 nucleotide sequence: TGTGCCAGCAAAACTGTCGGGAGGCCCTACGAGCAGTACTTC.

CDR3 DNA sequence: TGTGCCAGTAGGGCACAGGGGCCCCTCCCTCAGCCCCAGCATTTT. It encodes CASRAQGPLPQPQHF. The V and J genes are TRBV19 and TRBJ1-5; 7 bases agree with TRBD1. Unmatched junction bases numbered 11, after V lost 6 bases and J lost 6 bases. The length of the CDR3 is 15 residues. Per germline, CDR1 LNHDA and CDR2 SQIVND (reference sequence).

The rearrangement joins TRBV2 to TRBJ1-4; TRBD1 is a possible D gene (6 bases). The germline V gene encodes CDR1 SNHLY and CDR2 FYNNEI. V was clipped by 9 bases and J by 0 bases, with 14 bases between them. This CDR3 contains 15 residues. The CDR3 here is CASVARTATNEKLFF. For the CDR3, the DNA is TGTGCCAGTGTAGCTAGGACAGCAACTAATGAAAAACTGTTTTTT.

In this sample, this clone turned up a few times. The chain joins TRBV28 to TRBJ1-5; 12 nucleotides align to TRBD1. Germline CDR1 and CDR2: MDHEN and SYDVKM. V shed 5 bases and J 7 bases; nucleotides not matched to a gene: 6. CDR3 size: 15 residues. The CDR3 spells CASSKGTGGAQPQHF. The CDR3 coding sequence is TGTGCCAGCAGTAAAGGGACAGGGGGCGCCCAGCCCCAGCATTTT.

The chain recombines TRBV3-1 (or the pseudogene TRBV3-2) with TRBJ1-1, with unresolved D. The CDR3 covers 14 residues. The germline V and J ends were trimmed by 4 bases and 1 base, with 10 bases remaining between them. The V gene's germline CDR1 is LGHDT and CDR2 YNNKEL (reference sequence). The CDR3 reads CASSLNEGNTEAFF. CDR3 DNA: TGTGCCAGCAGCCTAAACGAGGGGAACACTGAAGCTTTCTTT.

The rearrangement links TRBV2 to TRBJ2-7; 9 bases line up with TRBD2. The CDR3 sequence is 16 residues long. Germline CDR1 is SNHLY and CDR2 is FYNNEI. The J segment lost 2 bases and the V segment lost 4 bases, leaving 9 bases of the junction unmatched. This chain's CDR3 is CASSVQRGVSTYEQYF. The CDR3 DNA is TGTGCCAGCAGTGTCCAGCGGGGGGTATCGACCTACGAGCAGTACTTC.

V and J are TRBV5-1 and TRBJ1-2; D ambiguous. Germline lookup yields CDR1 SGHRS and CDR2 YFSETQ. The CDR3 sequence is 14 residues long. Trimming removed 0 bases from V and 6 bases from J, with 12 bases in between. The CDR3 bases are TGCGCCAGCAGCTTGGCCGGAGAGGAGCATGGCTACACCTTC. Translating gives CASSLAGEEHGYTF.

V is TRBV4-3 and J is TRBJ1-1; D remains unclear. Germline-derived CDR1 and CDR2 are LGHNA and YSLEER. V was clipped by 0 bases and J by 5 bases, with 10 bases between them. The CDR3 is made up of 14 amino acids. CDR3 DNA: TGCGCCAGCAGCCAAGATACTGGGAGTACTGAAGCTTTCTTT. Protein product: CASSQDTGSTEAFF.

Comments on this clone: Other DNA sequences in this specimen translate into the identical CDR3. The chain employs TRBV2 and TRBJ2-7; D unresolved. The CDR3 is 13 amino acids. With 4 bases removed from V and 3 bases from J, the gap between germline ends came to 10 bases. Germline V gene sequence: CDR1 SNHLY, CDR2 FYNNEI. CDR3 protein: CASSVYRSYEQYF. Here the CDR3 DNA reads TGTGCCAGCAGTGTTTACAGAAGCTACGAGCAGTACTTC.

The rearrangement links TRBV6-4 to TRBJ2-3; 8 bases are a match to TRBD1. Germline CDR1 and CDR2: MRHNA and SNTAGT. Trimming cost V 5 bases and J 6 bases; bases outside gene matches: 16. This CDR3 has 17 residues. CDR3 sequence (DNA): TGTGCCAGCAGTATCGGAAGACCAGGACAGGGCAAGGATACGCAGTATTTT. Residues: CASSIGRPGQGKDTQYF.

The V gene is TRBV13, the J gene TRBJ2-1, with D possibly being TRBD1 (6 bases). With 5 bases removed from V and 6 bases from J, the gap between germline ends came to 8 bases. CDR1 and CDR2 (germline): PRHDT, FYEKMQ (reference sequence). The CDR3 length is 12 residues. The CDR3 region is CASSTRGNEQFF. The CDR3 DNA follows: TGTGCCAGCAGCACCAGGGGCAATGAGCAGTTCTTC.

This sequence joins TRBV5-1 and TRBJ2-5; 8 positions agree with TRBD1. Unmatched junction bases numbered 8, after V lost 3 bases and J lost 4 bases. Germline V gene data show CDR1 as SGHRS and CDR2 as YFSETQ. The CDR3 is 15 amino acids. CDR3 DNA: TGCGCCAGCAGCTCCTCCCAGGGGGCCTTAGAGACCCAGTACTTC. Translated, it gives CASSSSQGALETQYF. Variable domain in full (rest from reference TRBV5-1 and TRBJ2-5): KAGVTQTPRYLIKTRGQQVTLSCSPISGHRSVSWYQQTPGQGLQFLFEYFSETQRNKGNFPGRFSGRQFSNSRSEMNVSTLELGDSALYLCASSSSQGALETQYFGPGTRLLVL.

The chain employs TRBV5-4 and TRBJ1-2; tentative D call: TRBD1 (5 bases). Germline loops: CDR1 SGHNT, CDR2 YYREEE (reference sequence). The CDR3 runs 14 residues. V was trimmed by 3 bases and J by 4 bases, leaving 13 bases between them. The CDR3 nucleotides are TGTGCCAGCAGCTACGATCAGGGCCCCTATGGCTACACCTTC. It specifies CASSYDQGPYGYTF.

The chain combines TRBV14 with TRBJ2-3, with 8 bases that match TRBD2. There are 17 residues in the CDR3. The V segment lost 0 bases and the J segment 4 bases; nucleotides outside the gene matches: 9. Germline V gene sequence: CDR1 SGHDN, CDR2 FVKESK. The CDR3 coding sequence is TGTGCCAGCAGCCAAGAATCAGCCCACGGGAGGGCAGATACGCAGTATTTT. This translates into CASSQESAHGRADTQYF.

This clone was picked up a small number of times. CDR3 loop: CASSTYSGTGGYQPQHF. Written as DNA, the CDR3 is TGTGCCAGTAGTACCTATTCCGGGACAGGGGGTTATCAGCCCCAGCATTTT. This sequence joins TRBV19 and TRBJ1-5; 11 bases agree with TRBD1. Trimming cost V 4 bases and J 5 bases; bases outside gene matches: 10. Germline-derived CDR1 and CDR2 are LNHDA and SQIVND (reference sequence). CDR3 size: 17 residues.

The chain recombines TRBV2 with TRBJ1-5; 7 positions match TRBD1. The CDR3 extends over 13 amino acids. Trimming removed 6 bases from V and 7 bases from J; junction bases left unmatched: 6. Germline V gene sequence: CDR1 SNHLY, CDR2 FYNNEI. CDR3 in DNA: TGTGCCAGCAGACGGACAGGTGGCCAGCCCCAGCATTTT. Translation gives CASRRTGGQPQHF.